This entry is about one T cell receptor (beta chain). This entry comes from a study of response to subunit inactivated influenza vaccine. TCRdb passed the RT-PCR reads through MiXCR, listing each CDR3 protein once. The table has over 400,000 distinct CDR3 sequences, around 13% seen once. CDR1 and CDR2 from the germline V gene are PRHDT and FYEKMQ (reference sequence). V gave up 5 bases and J gave up 9 bases; unmatched junction bases: 3. This CDR3 is built from 13 residues. This clonotype was obtained from a man in his forties or fifties who received an inactivated influenza vaccine. Sequences were derived from PBMCs from blood, sampled roughly 6 weeks after vaccination. The V and J genes are TRBV13 and TRBJ1-6, with 8 bases fitting TRBD1. CDR3 DNA: TGTGCCAGCAGCACGGACAGGGCTTCACCCCTCCACTTT. Translation: CASSTDRASPLHF.